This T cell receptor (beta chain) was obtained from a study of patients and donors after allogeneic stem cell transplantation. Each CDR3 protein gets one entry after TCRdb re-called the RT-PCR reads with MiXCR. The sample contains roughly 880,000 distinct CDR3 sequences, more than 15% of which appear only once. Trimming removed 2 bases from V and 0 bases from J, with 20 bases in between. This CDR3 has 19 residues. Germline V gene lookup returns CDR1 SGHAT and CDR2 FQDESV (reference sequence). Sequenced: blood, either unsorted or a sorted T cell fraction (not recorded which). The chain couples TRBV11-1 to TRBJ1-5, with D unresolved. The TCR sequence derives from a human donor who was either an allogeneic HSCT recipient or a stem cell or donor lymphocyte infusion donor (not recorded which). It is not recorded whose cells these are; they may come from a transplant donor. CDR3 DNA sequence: TGTGCCAGCAGCTTAATCCCTCTAGGATGCGACTATAGCAATCAGCCCCAGCATTTT. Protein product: CASSLIPLGCDYSNQPQHF. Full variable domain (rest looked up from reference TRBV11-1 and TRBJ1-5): EAEVAQSPRYKITEKSQAVAFWCDPISGHATLYWYRQILGQGPELLVQFQDESVVDDSQLPKDRFSAERLKGVDSTLKIQPAELGDSAMYLCASSLIPLGCDYSNQPQHFGDGTRLSIL.